One and the same sample provided the 5 T cell receptor beta chains below, sequenced in a study of immune evolution from preneoplasia to lung adenocarcinoma. Clones were sequenced by immunoSEQ multiplex PCR, and TCRdb holds only the in-frame ones, with some missing. The data hold 4,500 to 5,500 clones, with more than 75% observed a single time. The sequencing input was FFPE lung adenocarcinoma in situ tissue. The receptors derive from a person aged 70 to 80 with lung adenocarcinoma.

The rearrangement links TRBV4-1 to TRBJ1-3, with 7 bases that match TRBD1. The CDR3 runs to 15 residues. CDR1 MGHRA and CDR2 YSYEKL come from the germline V gene. The V and J ends lost 0 bases and 4 bases, in that order; junction bases with no gene match: 3. The CDR3 protein is CASSQDDREGNTIYF. The CDR3 nucleotides read TGCGCCAGCAGCCAAGATGACAGGGAGGGAAACACCATATATTTT.

V and J are TRBV27 and TRBJ1-4, with D maybe TRBD1 (5 bases). Trimming shortened V by 3 bases and J by 7 bases, and 18 bases separated the two germline ends. The germline V gene encodes CDR1 MNHEY and CDR2 SMNVEV (reference sequence). The CDR3 loop spans 16 amino acids. CDR3 loop: CASSFGDSRGGEKLFF. The CDR3 DNA follows: TGTGCCAGCAGTTTCGGGGACTCTCGCGGGGGTGAAAAACTGTTTTTT.

J is TRBJ1-1 and V is TRBV29-1; the D is unclear. The V end lost 5 bases, the J end lost 0 bases, and 19 bases lay between the germline ends. CDR3 size: 16 residues. Germline-derived CDR1 and CDR2 are SQVTM and ANQGSEA. For the CDR3, the DNA is TGCAGCGTTCCCGAGATCGTAATCGATATGAACACTGAAGCTTTCTTT. It codes for CSVPEIVIDMNTEAFF.

The rearrangement uses TRBV7-9 and TRBJ2-7; D ambiguous. CDR3 size: 12 residues. The V end was cut by 4 bases, the J end by 2 bases, with 6 bases between. Germline CDR1 is SEHNR and CDR2 is FQNEAQ (reference sequence). This CDR3 reads CASSYLAYEQYF. Written as DNA, the CDR3 is TGTGCCAGCAGCTACTTAGCCTACGAGCAGTACTTC.

This chain links TRBV7-9 with TRBJ2-2; 7 nucleotides agree with TRBD1. CDR1 and CDR2 (germline): SEHNR, FQNEAQ (reference sequence). Trimming at V came to 0 bases and at J to 4 bases, leaving 5 bases not matched to a gene. CDR3 length: 16 amino acids. This CDR3 reads CASSLAMAGGTGELFF. CDR3 coding DNA: TGTGCCAGCAGCTTAGCGATGGCAGGGGGCACCGGGGAGCTGTTTTTT.